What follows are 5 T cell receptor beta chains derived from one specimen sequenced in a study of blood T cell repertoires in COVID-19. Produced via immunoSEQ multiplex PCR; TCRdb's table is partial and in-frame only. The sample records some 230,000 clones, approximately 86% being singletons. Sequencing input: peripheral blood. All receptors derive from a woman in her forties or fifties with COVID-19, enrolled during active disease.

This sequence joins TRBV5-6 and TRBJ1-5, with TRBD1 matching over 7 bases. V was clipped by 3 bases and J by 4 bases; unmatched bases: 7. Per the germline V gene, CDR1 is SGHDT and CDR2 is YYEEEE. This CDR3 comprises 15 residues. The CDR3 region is CASSSINRGNQPQHF. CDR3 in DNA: TGTGCCAGCAGCTCAATTAACAGGGGAAATCAGCCCCAGCATTTT. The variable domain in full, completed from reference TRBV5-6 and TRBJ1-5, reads DAGVTQSPTHLIKTRGQQVTLRCSPKSGHDTVSWYQQALGQGPQFIFQYYEEEERQRGNFPDRFSGHQFPNYSSELNVNALLLGDSALYLCASSSINRGNQPQHFGDGTRLSIL.

CDR3 nucleotides: TGCGCCAGCAGCTTCGACAGGAGGAATGAAAAACTGTTTTTT. Amino acid sequence: CASSFDRRNEKLFF. The J gene is TRBJ1-4, the V gene TRBV5-1; possibly TRBD1 for D (6 bases). V lost 2 bases and J lost 5, with 10 bases in between. Germline CDR1 is SGHRS and CDR2 is YFSETQ. The CDR3 is 14 residues long.

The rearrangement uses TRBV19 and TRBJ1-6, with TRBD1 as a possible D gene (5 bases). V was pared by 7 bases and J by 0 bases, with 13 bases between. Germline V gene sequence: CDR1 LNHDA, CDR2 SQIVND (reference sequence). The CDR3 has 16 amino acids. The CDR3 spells CASMGGESSYNSPLHF. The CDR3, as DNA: TGTGCCAGTATGGGAGGGGAGAGCTCCTATAATTCACCCCTCCACTTT.

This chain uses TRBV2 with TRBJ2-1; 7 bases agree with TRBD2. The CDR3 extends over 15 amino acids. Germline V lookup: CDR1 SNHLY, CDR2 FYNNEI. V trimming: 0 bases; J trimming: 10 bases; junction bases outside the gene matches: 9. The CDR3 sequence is CASSEARDYNREQFF. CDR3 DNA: TGTGCCAGCAGTGAAGCGCGGGACTATAACAGGGAGCAGTTCTTC.

The CDR3 protein is CASVARFWTDTQYF. The CDR3 nucleotides are TGTGCCAGCGTGGCCCGCTTCTGGACAGATACGCAGTATTTT. V and J are TRBV11-2 and TRBJ2-3; D gene unclear. This CDR3 has 14 amino acids. In germline, CDR1 is SGHAT, CDR2 FQNNGV. The V gene lost 8 bases and the J gene lost 3 bases, with 15 bases spanning the gap.